Below, 8 T cell receptor beta chains from the same sample are listed, as sequenced in a study of T cells in Graves' hyperthyroidism and ophthalmopathy. TCR beta CDR3 regions were amplified from RNA. An initial round of RT-PCR targeting the TCR CDR3 relied on the HTBI primer set. TCRdb reprocessed the multiplex PCR reads via MiXCR and lists one record per CDR3 protein. Of hundreds of thousands of distinct CDR3 sequences listed, roughly 15% are singletons. The sequencing sample was made of blood. Receptors were obtained from a woman aged 50 to 60 with Graves' ophthalmopathy.

The chain joins TRBV13 to TRBJ2-5; the D gene is possibly TRBD2 (5 bases). Per germline, CDR1 PRHDT and CDR2 FYEKMQ (reference sequence). This CDR3 contains 13 residues. Trimming took 3 bases from V and 5 from J, leaving 10 bases between them. The CDR3 reads CASSFRGYETQYF. The CDR3 nucleotides read TGTGCCAGCAGCTTTCGCGGGTACGAGACCCAGTACTTC.

There are a few counts of this clonotype. The chain has TRBV6-1 and TRBJ1-5; 9 bases align to TRBD1. V shed 6 bases, J shed 9 bases, and the junction held 6 bases outside the gene matches. Germline CDR1 is MNHNS and CDR2 is SASEGT. The CDR3 contains 13 residues. The CDR3 DNA sequence: TGTGCCAGCAGGCTACAGGGGGCTCGGCCCCAGCATTTT. Protein sequence: CASRLQGARPQHF.

This clonotype has just a few counts. This chain connects TRBV19 to TRBJ2-1; 12 bases agree with TRBD2. CDR3 length equals 16 residues. The V segment lost 6 bases and the J segment 4 bases; nucleotides outside the gene matches: 7. Germline CDR1 is LNHDA and CDR2 is SQIVND (reference sequence). CDR3 in DNA: TGTGCCAGTAGAACGTTACTAGCGGGAGGTTACAATGAGCAGTTCTTC. It is translated as CASRTLLAGGYNEQFF. Looking up the rest from reference TRBV19 and TRBJ2-1 gives the full variable domain: DGGITQSPKYLFRKEGQNVTLSCEQNLNHDAMYWYRQDPGQGLRLIYYSQIVNDFQKGDIAEGYSVSREKKESFPLTVTSAQKNPTAFYLCASRTLLAGGYNEQFFGPGTRLTVL.

The chain recombines TRBV28 with TRBJ2-6; D ambiguous. The CDR3 contains 16 residues. Looked up from germline, CDR1 is MDHEN and CDR2 is SYDVKM. Deletions cut 3 bases from V and 1 base from J, with 10 bases between. DNA for the CDR3: TGTGCCAGCAGTTTTGGGTGGGCATCTGGGGCCAACGTCCTGACTTTC. Amino acids: CASSFGWASGANVLTF. The entire variable domain, with the rest obtained from reference TRBV28 and TRBJ2-6, is as follows: DVKVTQSSRYLVKRTGEKVFLECVQDMDHENMFWYRQDPGLGLRLIYFSYDVKMKEKGDIPEGYSVSREKKERFSLILESASTNQTSMYLCASSFGWASGANVLTFGAGSRLTVL.

This chain joins TRBV6-2 or TRBV6-3 and TRBJ2-2; weak D call: TRBD1 (6 bases). Per the germline V gene, CDR1 is MNHEY and CDR2 is SVGEGT. The V and J ends lost 6 bases and 4 bases respectively, with 12 bases between them. This CDR3 region has 14 residues. The CDR3 sequence is CASSRTVSTGELFF. CDR3 DNA sequence: TGTGCCAGCAGCCGGACAGTGTCCACCGGGGAGCTGTTTTTT.

The rearrangement links TRBV6-1 to TRBJ1-2; a weak D match, TRBD1 (6 bases). V lost 6 bases, J lost 3 bases, and 23 bases lay in between. Germline CDR1 is MNHNS and CDR2 is SASEGT. CDR3 length: 17 residues. In nucleotides, the CDR3 is TGTGCCAGCAGACCCCTTAGAATGGGGGCGGCCTACTATGGCTACACCTTC. This sequence encodes CASRPLRMGAAYYGYTF.

At least ten counts were recorded for this clonotype. This chain uses TRBV7-3 with TRBJ2-2; 8 bases map to TRBD2. In germline, CDR1 is SGHTA, CDR2 FQGTGA. The V segment lost 5 bases and the J segment 4 bases; nucleotides outside the gene matches: 6. The CDR3 contains 15 residues. The CDR3 sequence: CASSPGGSGTGELFF. The CDR3 coding sequence is TGTGCCAGCAGCCCGGGGGGGTCGGGCACCGGGGAGCTGTTTTTT.

This clonotype was observed many times. The J gene is TRBJ1-5, the V gene TRBV3-1; D may be TRBD1 (6 bases). The germline gives CDR1 LGHDT, CDR2 YNNKEL (reference sequence). V gave up 1 base and J gave up 6 bases, with 13 bases separating them. The CDR3 runs to 15 residues. CDR3 nucleotide sequence: TGTGCCAGCAGCCAAGGCAGGGGTCGTCTTCAGCCCCAGCATTTT. Amino acids: CASSQGRGRLQPQHF.